This T cell receptor beta chain was documented in a study of blood T cell repertoires in COVID-19. The overall study: From the United States, Italy and Spain came samples of acute and convalescent COVID-19. PBMCs, B-cell-depleted T cells, or T cells provided the cDNA or gDNA that made up the material.

The CDR3 totals 15 residues. Trimming stripped 5 bases from V and 3 bases from J, with 16 bases between. CDR1 is LNHDA, CDR2 SQIVND, per germline (reference sequence). In the authors' methods: By means of reference gene primer amplification, nucleated cell counts were estimated. The method was immunoSEQ multiplex PCR; TCRdb's version includes in-frame clones alone and lacks a portion of them. V, J and clone size are those of that table, while D and trimming were read from the DNA. The table records roughly 60,000 clones, approximately 82% of them present only once. V gene TRBV19 combines with J gene TRBJ1-2; tentatively, D is TRBD1 (6 bases). The receptor comes from a man aged 55 to 70 with acute or convalescent COVID-19. Sequenced material: peripheral blood. CDR3 sequence reads: CASSPGGATYYGYTF. The CDR3 DNA reads TGTGCCAGTAGTCCGGGGGGGGCTACCTACTATGGCTACACCTTC.